The clone carrying this T cell receptor beta chain was counted a single time. These data come from a study of memory CD4+ T cells and cytomegalovirus serostatus. Study overall: Donors were healthy Belgian adults, some 10 CMV seropositive and some 24 seronegative.

The assay was immunoSEQ multiplex PCR, and TCRdb's table has in-frame clones only and misses some. The table records around 84,000 clones, around 80% of them present only once. Single viable CD3+CD4+CD8-CD45RO+ cells were sorted as the memory CD4+ T cells. The CDR3 sequence is 17 residues long. V lost 1 base to trimming and J lost 6 bases, with 18 bases between them. Per germline, CDR1 LNHDA and CDR2 SQIVND (reference sequence). V gene TRBV19 combines with J gene TRBJ2-2, with D perhaps given as TRBD1 or TRBD2 (5 bases each). Sequences were obtained from memory CD4+ T cells from blood. This TCR came from an adult in good health and CMV-seronegative. CDR3 DNA: TGTGCCAGTAGTATAGGGGGGTCAGGGTTCAGGTCCGGGGAGCTGTTTTTT. This translates into CASSIGGSGFRSGELFF.